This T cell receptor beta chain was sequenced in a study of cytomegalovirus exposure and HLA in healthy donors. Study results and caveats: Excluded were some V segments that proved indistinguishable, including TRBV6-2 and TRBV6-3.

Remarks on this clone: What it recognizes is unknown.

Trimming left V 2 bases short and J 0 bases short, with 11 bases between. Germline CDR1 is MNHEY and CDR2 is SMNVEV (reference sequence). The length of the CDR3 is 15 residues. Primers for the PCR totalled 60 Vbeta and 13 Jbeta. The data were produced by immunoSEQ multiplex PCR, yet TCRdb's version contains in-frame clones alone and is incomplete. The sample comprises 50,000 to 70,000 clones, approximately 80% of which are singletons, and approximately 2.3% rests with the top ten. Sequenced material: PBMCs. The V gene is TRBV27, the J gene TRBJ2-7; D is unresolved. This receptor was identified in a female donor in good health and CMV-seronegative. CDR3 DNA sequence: TGTGCCAGCAGTTTAAGTATCTCGAGCTCCTACGAGCAGTACTTC. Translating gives CASSLSISSSYEQYF.